The 6 T cell receptor beta chains in this list originate from one sample, sequenced in a study of long-term antiretroviral therapy in people with HIV. At survey level, the immunoSEQ assay was run in its v3.0 version. The protocol was immunoSEQ multiplex PCR, while the TCRdb copy is restricted to in-frame clones and leaves out a portion. The sample consists of about 16,000 clones, approximately 95% of them appearing once. Sequenced here: unsorted PBMCs, sampled roughly 10 years after starting antiretroviral therapy. Receptors originate from a man aged 30 to 45 with HIV.

The V gene is TRBV7-8, the J gene TRBJ2-5; D might be TRBD1 (6 bases). This CDR3 spans 20 amino acids. Deletions cut 2 bases from V and 5 bases from J, with 30 bases between. The germline CDR1 and CDR2 sequences are SGHVS and FQNEAQ. This CDR3 is CASSLLLGGGRWILRETQYF. In DNA form, the CDR3 reads TGTGCCAGCAGCTTATTATTGGGTGGGGGCAGGTGGATCCTAAGGGAGACCCAGTACTTC.

This chain joins TRBV6-1 and TRBJ1-1; possibly TRBD1 for D (5 bases). Germline CDR1 and CDR2: MNHNS and SASEGT. This CDR3 has 13 amino acids. V was clipped by 6 bases and J by 7 bases, with 15 bases between them. The CDR3 sequence is CASSSGVAGEAFF. CDR3 coding DNA: TGTGCCAGCAGCTCGGGGGTAGCAGGTGAAGCTTTCTTT.

This clone was detected only once. The chain has TRBV10-3 and TRBJ2-3; 10 bases align to TRBD2. CDR1 is ENHRY and CDR2 is SYGVKD in the germline V gene. The CDR3 is 15 amino acids. Trimming at V came to 3 bases and at J to 6 bases, leaving 6 bases not matched to a gene. In DNA form, the CDR3 reads TGTGCCATCAGTGAACAGCGGGGGGGCCCTGATACGCAGTATTTT. This codes for CAISEQRGGPDTQYF.

V and J are TRBV5-1 and TRBJ2-1; 12 bases are a match to TRBD2. The germline V gene has CDR1 SGHRS and CDR2 YFSETQ. The CDR3 has 15 residues. With V trimmed by 0 bases and J by 10 bases, 5 bases remained unmatched. The CDR3 nucleotides read TGCGCCAGCAGCTTGGTACTAGCGGGGGGCTGGGAGCAGTTCTTC. It yields the protein CASSLVLAGGWEQFF.

As regards this clone: Other DNA sequences in the sample encode the same CDR3. The V call is TRBV11-2, the J call TRBJ2-2; 8 bases fit TRBD1. Trimming removed 4 bases from V and 4 bases from J; junction bases left unmatched: 2. CDR3 size: 14 residues. Germline CDR1 reads SGHAT; CDR2 reads FQNNGV. CDR3 sequence (DNA): TGTGCCAGCAGCTCACAGGGGGGCACCGGGGAGCTGTTTTTT. Its translation: CASSSQGGTGELFF.

This clone has a single count. The V gene is TRBV27, the J gene TRBJ2-3; 11 bases fit TRBD2. The CDR3 contains 16 residues. V dropped 2 bases and J dropped 4; count of bases not matched to a gene: 5. The germline V gene encodes CDR1 MNHEY and CDR2 SMNVEV (reference sequence). The CDR3 here is CASSLTLAGGPDTQYF. DNA for the CDR3: TGTGCCAGCAGTTTAACTCTAGCGGGGGGACCAGATACGCAGTATTTT.